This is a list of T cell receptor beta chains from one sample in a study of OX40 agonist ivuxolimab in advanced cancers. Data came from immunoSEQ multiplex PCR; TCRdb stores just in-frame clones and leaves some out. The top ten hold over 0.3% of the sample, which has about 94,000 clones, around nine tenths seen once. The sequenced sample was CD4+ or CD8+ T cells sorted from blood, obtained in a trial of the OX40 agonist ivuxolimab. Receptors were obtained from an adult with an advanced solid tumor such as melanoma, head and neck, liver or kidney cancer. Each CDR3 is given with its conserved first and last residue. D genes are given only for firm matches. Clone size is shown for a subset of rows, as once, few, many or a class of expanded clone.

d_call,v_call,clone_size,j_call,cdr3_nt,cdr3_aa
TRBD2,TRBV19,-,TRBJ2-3,TGTGCCACCTCGCCAGGACTAGCGGGGGGGCAGTGGATGCGGGATACGCAGTATTTT,CATSPGLAGGQWMRDTQYF
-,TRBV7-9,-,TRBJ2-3,TGTGCCAGCAGCCTCAGGGGCCGATTCACAGATACGCAGTATTTT,CASSLRGRFTDTQYF
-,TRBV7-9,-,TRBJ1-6,TGTGCCAGGCCTCAGCCCCGGGACCCCATGTCACTCTATAATTCACCCCTCCACTTT,CARPQPRDPMSLYNSPLHF
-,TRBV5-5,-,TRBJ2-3,TGTGCCAGCAGCTTGGCCACCCCCCGGGGCGGGGATACGCAGTATTTT,CASSLATPRGGDTQYF
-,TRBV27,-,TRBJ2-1,TGTGCCAGCAGTTGGGTGGGGAGCTCCTACAATGAGCAGTTCTTC,CASSWVGSSYNEQFF
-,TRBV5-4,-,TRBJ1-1,TGTGCCAGCAGCCAGCCGACAGGACAGAACACTGAAGCTTTCTTT,CASSQPTGQNTEAFF
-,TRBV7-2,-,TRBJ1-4,TGTGCCAGCAGCCAAACACAACAGGGTACTAATGAAAAACTGTTTTTT,CASSQTQQGTNEKLFF
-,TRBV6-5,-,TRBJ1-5,TGTGCCAGCAGACGGGTTATTAATCAGCCCCAGCATTTT,CASRRVINQPQHF
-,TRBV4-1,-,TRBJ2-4,TGCGCCAGCAGCCATCTCAACCGGGACCGCGCGGTTTTAGCCAAAAACATTCAGTACTTC,CASSHLNRDRAVLAKNIQYF
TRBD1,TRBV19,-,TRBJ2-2,TGTGCCAGTCGCAAACAGGGGCCCAACACCGGGGAGCTGTTTTTT,CASRKQGPNTGELFF
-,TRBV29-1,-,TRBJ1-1,TGCAGCGTTGCTGGGGGGGAGGGTGACGGCACTGAAGCTTTCTTT,CSVAGGEGDGTEAFF
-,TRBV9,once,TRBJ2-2,TGTGCCAGCAGCCTCCGCGGGGCGGATAACACGAACACCGGGGAGCTGTTTTTT,CASSLRGADNTNTGELFF
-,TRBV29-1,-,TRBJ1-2,TGCAGCGTTGAAACCCCGACAGGTTATGGCTACACCTTC,CSVETPTGYGYTF
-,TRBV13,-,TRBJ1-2,TGTGCCAGCAGCTTAGGATCTCTTTATGGCTACACCTTC,CASSLGSLYGYTF
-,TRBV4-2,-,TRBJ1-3,TGTGCCAGCAGCCAAGGGGGATTGCCCGGAAACACCATATATTTT,CASSQGGLPGNTIYF
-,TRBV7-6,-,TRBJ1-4,TGTGCCAGCAGCCTCCGCGCAACTAATGAAAAACTGTTTTTT,CASSLRATNEKLFF
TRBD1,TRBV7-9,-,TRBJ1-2,TGTGCCAGCAGCTTAACGGGGCAGGGGGTGTCTGGCTACACCTTC,CASSLTGQGVSGYTF
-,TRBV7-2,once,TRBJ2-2,TGTGCCAGCAGCTTAGAGCTCGGCCTGGAGCTGTTTTTT,CASSLELGLELFF
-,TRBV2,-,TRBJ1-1,TGTGCCAGCACCGACAAGGGGGTAGCCACTGAAGCTTTCTTT,CASTDKGVATEAFF
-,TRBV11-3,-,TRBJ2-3,TGTGCCAGCAGCTTGGGGGCAGGGGTTGGCACAGATACGCAGTATTTT,CASSLGAGVGTDTQYF
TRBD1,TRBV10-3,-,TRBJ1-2,TGTGCCATCACCAGGACCGGGACAGGGGGCGAAGGAGGCTACACCTTC,CAITRTGTGGEGGYTF
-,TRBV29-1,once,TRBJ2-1,TGCAGCGTTGGTCTGGGGGCAGCAGTTTACAATGAGCAGTTCTTC,CSVGLGAAVYNEQFF
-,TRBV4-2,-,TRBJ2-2,TGTGCCAGCAGCCGATCTGGGGGGGCAGGAGAGCTGTTTTTT,CASSRSGGAGELFF
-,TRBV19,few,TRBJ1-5,TGTGCCAGTATGGACTCTGGGAGGCCCCAGCATTTT,CASMDSGRPQHF
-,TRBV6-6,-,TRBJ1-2,TGTGCCAGCAGTTCAAACGGGATGTCTAACTATGGCTACACCTTC,CASSSNGMSNYGYTF
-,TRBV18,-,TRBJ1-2,TGTGCCAGCTCCGCCGGCGGGGATGGCTACACCTTC,CASSAGGDGYTF
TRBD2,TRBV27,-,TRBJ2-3,TGTGCCAGCAGTTCCGTCATTACTAGCGGGGGGTCCTCGGCAGATACGCAGTATTTT,CASSSVITSGGSSADTQYF
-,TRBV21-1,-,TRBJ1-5,TGTGCCAGCAGCAAAGGGCAGCCCCAGCATTTT,CASSKGQPQHF
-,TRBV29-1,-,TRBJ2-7,TGCAGCGTTGAATTGAGGGACGAGCAGTACTTC,CSVELRDEQYF
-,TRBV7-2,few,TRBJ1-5,TGTGCCAGCAGCTTAAGTTCCCGGGCACCCCAGCATTTT,CASSLSSRAPQHF
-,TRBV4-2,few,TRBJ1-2,TGTGCCAGCAGCCAAGATCAGCGCCGCGACTATGGCTACACCTTC,CASSQDQRRDYGYTF
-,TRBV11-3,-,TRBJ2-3,TGTGCCAGCAGCTGGCAGGGGCACACAGATACGCAGTATTTT,CASSWQGHTDTQYF
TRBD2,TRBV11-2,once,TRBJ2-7,TGTGCCAGCAGCTCCTACGGGGGGGCTAGGGAGCAGTACTTC,CASSSYGGAREQYF
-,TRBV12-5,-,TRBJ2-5,TGTGCTAGTGGTACCCATACCGGGGTCTGGGAGACCCAGTACTTC,CASGTHTGVWETQYF
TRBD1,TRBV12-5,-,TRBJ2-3,TGTGCTAGTGGTGCCCCCGGGACAGCCTTTAGCCGACGGCAGTATTTT,CASGAPGTAFSRRQYF
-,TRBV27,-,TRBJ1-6,TGTGCCAGCAGTTTCTTCCCGGGGACGGGGAATTCACCCCTCCACTTT,CASSFFPGTGNSPLHF
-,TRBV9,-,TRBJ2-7,TGTGCCAGCAGCCCTTCGCGGGCCCTTTACGAGCAGTACTTC,CASSPSRALYEQYF